The table lists the clone carrying this T cell receptor (beta chain) with a few counts. What it binds is unknown. This record belongs to a study of beta chain features in type 1 diabetes. Study-level results: PCR might preferentially amplify shorter templates, equally in patients and controls.

V was pared by 7 bases and J by 2 bases, with 4 bases of the junction left unmatched. The germline CDR1 and CDR2 sequences are SQVTM and ANQGSEA. The CDR3 consists of 13 residues. Reverse transcribing all isolated RNA meant expressed TCRB transcripts were sequenced. Assay used: immunoSEQ multiplex PCR; TCRdb lists only in-frame clones, some missing. The table shows 150,000 or so clones, with around 50% occurring only once. The V and J genes are TRBV29-1 and TRBJ2-7, with TRBD1 identical over 11 bases. This clonotype was obtained from a man between 18 and 35 years old in good health. The sample taken for sequencing was Tregs from blood. The CDR3 reads CSAGTGGPYEQYF. In DNA form, the CDR3 reads TGCAGCGCCGGGACAGGGGGTCCCTACGAGCAGTACTTC.